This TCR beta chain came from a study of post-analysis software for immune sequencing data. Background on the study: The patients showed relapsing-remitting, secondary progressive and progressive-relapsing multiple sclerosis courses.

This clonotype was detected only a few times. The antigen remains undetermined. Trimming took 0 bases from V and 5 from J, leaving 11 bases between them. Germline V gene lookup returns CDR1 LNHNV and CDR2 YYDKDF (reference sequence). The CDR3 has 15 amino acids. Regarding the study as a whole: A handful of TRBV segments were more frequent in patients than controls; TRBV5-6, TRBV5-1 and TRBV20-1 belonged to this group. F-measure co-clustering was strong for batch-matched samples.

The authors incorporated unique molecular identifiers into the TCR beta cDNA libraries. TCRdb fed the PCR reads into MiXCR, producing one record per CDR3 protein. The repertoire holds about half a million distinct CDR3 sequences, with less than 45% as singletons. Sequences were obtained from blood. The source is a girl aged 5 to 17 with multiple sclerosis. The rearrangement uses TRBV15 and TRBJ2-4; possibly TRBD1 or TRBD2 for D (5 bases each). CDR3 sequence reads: CATSRDRDVQNIQYF. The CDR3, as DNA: TGTGCCACCAGCAGAGACCGGGACGTACAAAACATTCAGTACTTC.